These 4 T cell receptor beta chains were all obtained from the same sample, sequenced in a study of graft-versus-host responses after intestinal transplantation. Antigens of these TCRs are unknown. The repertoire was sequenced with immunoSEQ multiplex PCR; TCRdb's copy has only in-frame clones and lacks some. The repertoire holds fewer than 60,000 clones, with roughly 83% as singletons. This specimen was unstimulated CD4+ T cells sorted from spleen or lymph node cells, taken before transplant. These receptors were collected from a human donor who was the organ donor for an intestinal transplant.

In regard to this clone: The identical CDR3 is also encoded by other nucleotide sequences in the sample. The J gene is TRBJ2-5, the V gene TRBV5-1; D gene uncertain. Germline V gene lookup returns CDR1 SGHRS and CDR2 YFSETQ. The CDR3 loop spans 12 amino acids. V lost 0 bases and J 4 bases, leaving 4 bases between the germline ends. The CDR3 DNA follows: TGCGCCAGCAGCTTGGACAGAGAGACCCAGTACTTC. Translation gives CASSLDRETQYF.

The CDR3 here is CAWLIPGGGETQYF. The DNA for the CDR3 is TGTGCCTGGCTGATCCCAGGGGGAGGGGAGACCCAGTACTTC. The chain has TRBV30 and TRBJ2-5; D assignment may be TRBD1 or TRBD2 (7 bases each). Trimming took off 5 bases at V and 5 bases at J, with 18 bases between the two ends. Looked up from germline, CDR1 is GTSNPN and CDR2 is SVGIG (reference sequence). This CDR3 contains 14 residues.

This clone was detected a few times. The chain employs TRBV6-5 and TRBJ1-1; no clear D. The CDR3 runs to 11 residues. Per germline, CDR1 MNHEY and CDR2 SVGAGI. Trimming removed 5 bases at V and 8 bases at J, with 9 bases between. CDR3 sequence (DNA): TGTGCCAGCAGTGGGGTGGTCGAAGCTTTCTTT. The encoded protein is CASSGVVEAFF.

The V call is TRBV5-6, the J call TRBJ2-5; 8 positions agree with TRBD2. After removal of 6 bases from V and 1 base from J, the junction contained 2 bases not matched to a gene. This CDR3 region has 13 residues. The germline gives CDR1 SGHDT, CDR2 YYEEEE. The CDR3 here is CASIRGGQETQYF. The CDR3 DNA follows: TGTGCCAGCATTCGGGGGGGCCAAGAGACCCAGTACTTC.